The rows below give T cell receptor beta chains drawn from one sample of a study of T cell responses to AZD1222 COVID-19 vaccine. Using immunoSEQ multiplex PCR, the repertoire was profiled, and TCRdb retains in-frame clones only, with some absent. The sample yields roughly 170,000 clones, roughly 94% seen once. The specimen comprised peripheral blood, sampled 28 days after the second AZD1222 dose. These receptors originate from an adult who received the AZD1222 COVID-19 vaccine. CDR3s include the opening cysteine and the closing phenylalanine or tryptophan. The D gene is left open where the match is weak. Expanded clones get a size class; other rows say once, few or many, or leave the size out.

CDR3 length,D gene,clone size,V gene,J gene,CDR3 protein,CDR3 DNA
14,NA,NA,TRBV28,TRBJ1-1,CAAQRDPRGTEAFF,TGTGCCGCCCAAAGGGACCCAAGGGGCACTGAAGCTTTCTTT
11,NA,NA,TRBV7-9,TRBJ2-2,CASSLAGELFF,TGTGCCAGCAGCCTAGCCGGGGAGCTGTTTTTT
18,NA,NA,TRBV28,TRBJ1-4,CASSLFGSTFGTNEKLFF,TGTGCCAGCAGCCTTTTCGGCAGCACCTTCGGGACTAATGAAAAACTGTTTTTT
15,NA,NA,TRBV28,TRBJ2-7,CASGPTSGRFHEQYF,TGTGCCAGCGGACCCACCAGCGGCCGTTTCCACGAGCAGTACTTC
13,NA,NA,TRBV28,TRBJ2-5,CASSGAGKETQYF,TGTGCCAGCAGTGGGGCCGGGAAAGAGACCCAGTACTTC
18,TRBD2,NA,TRBV7-2,TRBJ2-5,CASSRPFTGLAVQETQYF,TGTGCCAGCAGCCGGCCATTTACTGGTCTAGCGGTTCAAGAGACCCAGTACTTC
17,NA,NA,TRBV11-2,TRBJ1-2,CASSSPRGPLTNYGYTF,TGTGCCAGCAGCTCCCCCCGGGGACCCCTAACTAACTATGGCTACACCTTC
15,NA,NA,TRBV18,TRBJ1-2,CASSTPQEANYGYTF,TGTGCCAGCTCCACCCCCCAAGAGGCTAACTATGGCTACACCTTC
14,NA,NA,TRBV18,TRBJ1-6,CASSPRDDNSPLHF,TGTGCCAGCTCACCCCGGGATGATAATTCACCCCTCCACTTT
12,NA,NA,TRBV7-2,TRBJ2-1,CASSLVGLEQFF,TGTGCCAGCAGCTTGGTCGGATTGGAGCAGTTCTTC
16,NA,NA,TRBV3-1/TRBV3-2,TRBJ2-2,CASSHPASGNTGELFF,TGTGCCAGCAGCCATCCGGCCAGCGGCAACACCGGGGAGCTGTTTTTT
14,NA,NA,TRBV19,TRBJ1-2,CASRNSVRNYGYTF,TGTGCCAGTCGCAACAGCGTCAGAAACTATGGCTACACCTTC
14,NA,NA,TRBV5-6,TRBJ2-5,CASSRRGGTETQYF,TGTGCCAGCAGCAGGAGGGGGGGCACAGAGACCCAGTACTTC
17,NA,NA,TRBV28,TRBJ2-1,CASSLTPGQGRTSEQFF,TGTGCCAGCAGTTTGACTCCCGGCCAGGGGAGGACGAGTGAGCAGTTCTTC
16,TRBD1,NA,TRBV6-1,TRBJ2-1,CASSESSGQGANEQFF,TGTGCCAGCAGTGAAAGTTCCGGACAGGGGGCTAATGAGCAGTTCTTC
17,TRBD1,NA,TRBV4-1,TRBJ2-3,CASSQDTAGTESDTQYF,TGCGCCAGCAGCCAAGATACAGCCGGGACAGAATCAGATACGCAGTATTTT
13,NA,NA,TRBV6-1,TRBJ2-4,CASSEGEVNIQYF,TGTGCCAGCAGTGAAGGGGAGGTCAACATTCAGTACTTC
13,NA,NA,TRBV6-2/TRBV6-3,TRBJ2-2,CASSYRDTGELFF,TGTGCCAGCAGTTATAGGGACACCGGGGAGCTGTTTTTT
16,NA,NA,TRBV9,TRBJ2-3,CASSVDVRALWDTQYF,TGTGCCAGCAGCGTAGATGTCAGGGCCCTGTGGGATACGCAGTATTTT
14,NA,NA,TRBV5-4,TRBJ2-7,CASQRAGVIYEQYF,TGTGCCAGCCAAAGAGCAGGCGTCATTTACGAGCAGTACTTC
14,NA,once,TRBV7-8,TRBJ2-7,CASSFGWGNYEQYF,TGTGCCAGCAGCTTTGGGTGGGGGAATTACGAGCAGTACTTC
13,NA,NA,TRBV12-5,TRBJ2-1,CASGLVLYNEQFF,TGTGCTAGTGGTTTGGTACTATACAATGAGCAGTTCTTC
18,TRBD1,few,TRBV5-6,TRBJ1-6,CASSLDRGTGYYNSPLHF,TGTGCCAGCAGCTTGGATCGTGGGACAGGGTACTATAATTCACCCCTCCACTTT
12,NA,NA,TRBV28,TRBJ2-7,CATWGSSYEQYF,TGTGCCACCTGGGGCAGCTCCTACGAGCAGTACTTC
17,NA,NA,TRBV18,TRBJ1-4,CASSPPRESGVYEKLFF,TGTGCCAGCTCACCACCGAGAGAGTCGGGAGTATATGAAAAACTGTTTTTT
16,TRBD1,NA,TRBV7-8,TRBJ2-1,CASREQGANSYNEQFF,TGTGCCAGCAGAGAACAGGGGGCTAATTCCTACAATGAGCAGTTCTTC
12,NA,NA,TRBV28,TRBJ1-1,CASSSDGIEAFF,TGTGCCAGCAGTTCCGACGGGATTGAAGCTTTCTTT
13,NA,NA,TRBV6-1,TRBJ2-7,CASSEWFGYEQYF,TGTGCCAGCAGTGAGTGGTTTGGGTACGAGCAGTACTTC
15,TRBD1,NA,TRBV5-1,TRBJ2-5,CASSSRGQVQETQYF,TGCGCCAGCAGCTCCAGAGGACAGGTCCAAGAGACCCAGTACTTC
13,NA,NA,TRBV24-1,TRBJ1-5,CATSGIGNQPQHF,TGTGCCACCAGTGGGATTGGCAATCAGCCCCAGCATTTT
16,TRBD1,NA,TRBV30,TRBJ1-6,CAWSVGAGGWNSPLHF,TGTGCCTGGAGTGTAGGGGCAGGGGGTTGGAATTCACCCCTCCACTTT